The clone carrying this TCR delta chain was seen a handful of times. A far larger clone is off by one base, so a read error is likely. The sample has other DNA sequences that encode this CDR3 too. This record comes from a study of gamma-delta T cells after stem cell transplantation. TCRdb re-analyzed the RT-PCR reads via CATT. Of some 1,300 delta-chain clones in the sample, roughly 4.5% were seen once. Germline V gives CDR1 GEAIGNYY, CDR2 EKD. Trimming removed 0 bases at V and 0 bases at J, with 16 bases between. The CDR3 extends over 17 amino acids. The clonotype comes from a human donor. It is not recorded whose cells these are; they may come from a transplant donor. Specimen: gamma-delta T cells. The chain couples TRDV2 to TRDJ1; D perhaps matches TRDD3 (5 bases). The CDR3 region is CACDTVTRGVYTDKLIF. The CDR3 DNA is TGTGCCTGTGACACCGTAACACGGGGGGTGTACACCGATAAACTCATCTTT.